This T cell receptor beta chain was sequenced for a study of cytotoxic CD8 clonotypes in ibrutinib-treated CLL. Across the whole study: Across the patients, approximately ten were relapsed/refractory, around 16 treatment-naive and some 17 IGHV unmutated. Partial responders approximately 25, complete 2; some twelve progressed and about 14 stayed in remission by median approximately 5.5 years.

Overall study results and limits: Higher clonality was seen at ibrutinib response and a return toward baseline at progression. Public clonotypes were seen rarely and were contracted or stable on treatment.

Sequencing used immunoSEQ multiplex PCR; TCRdb keeps in-frame clones, though not all of them. Seen here are 55,000 to 60,000 clones, roughly 58% observed once, and the top ten hold 20% to 30%. Trimming left V 3 bases short and J 10 bases short, with 13 bases between. Germline CDR1 and CDR2: KGHSH and LQKENI. CDR3 length: 13 amino acids. The sample holds a few counts of this clone. Antigen: not known. The clonotype was recovered from a human donor with chronic lymphocytic leukemia. The chain joins TRBV18 to TRBJ2-1; D gene ambiguous. This specimen was PBMCs, taken at disease progression, from a patient treated with ibrutinib. The CDR3: CASSPVSRSEQFF. The CDR3, as DNA: TGTGCCAGCTCACCGGTTAGTCGGTCCGAGCAGTTCTTC.